These 21 T cell receptor beta chains came from one sample sequenced in a study of graft-versus-host responses after intestinal transplantation listed by TCRdb under 2021. Explained via the paper, the time point label denotes: cells obtained before transplantation from donor or recipient. In the mixed lymphocyte reactions, about 200,000 CFSE-labeled pre-transplant responders were plated with about 200,000 irradiated violet-dye-labeled stimulators and cultured for 5 to 6 days. Receptor libraries were prepared by the immunoSEQ multiplex PCR assay. TCRdb limited this immuneACCESS table to in-frame rearrangements with V and J called. A share of clones is missing; checked studies link under half to unresolved V genes, and the rest is unexplained. For this sample the table gives about 8,900 clones, of which about a quarter were detected only once. The ten largest clonotypes hold approximately 5% of the sample.

Sequences were derived from alloreactive CD8+ T cells from a mixed lymphocyte reaction culture, sampled before transplantation. Reading the label with the study, this specimen's cell subset or site is: CFSE-low proliferating T cells sorted from approximately 6-day pre-transplant mixed lymphocyte reaction (GvH or HvG direction). These receptors came from a human patient who was an organ donor for intestinal transplantation.

Within the sample, this clone is medium-sized (0.01 to 0.1%). This rearrangement joins TRBV2 to TRBJ1-2, with D possibly matching TRBD1 (6 bases). This CDR3 has 15 amino acids. Trimming left V 7 bases short and J 6 bases short, with 21 bases between. The germline CDR1 and CDR2 sequences are SNHLY and FYNNEI. CDR3 in amino acids: CASTESPGGADGYTF. As DNA, the CDR3 is TGTGCCAGCACCGAAAGTCCCGGGGGGGCTGATGGCTACACCTTC.

The chain joins TRBV5-1 to TRBJ2-2; D is perhaps TRBD2 (5 bases). The V end was cut by 8 bases, the J end by 1 base, with 15 bases between. The CDR3 runs 15 residues. The germline V gene encodes CDR1 SGHRS and CDR2 YFSETQ. The CDR3 coding sequence is TGCGCCAGTATGCCGGGGTTTGGGAACACCGGGGAGCTGTTTTTT. Amino acids: CASMPGFGNTGELFF.

This clone was seen more than once but under ten times. This chain joins TRBV25-1 and TRBJ2-7; D not certain. V lost 4 bases, J lost 2 bases, and 0 bases lay in between. The CDR3 is 10 residues long. Germline V gives CDR1 MGHDK, CDR2 SYGVNS. The CDR3 here is CASSAYEQYF. The CDR3, as DNA: TGTGCCAGCAGTGCCTACGAGCAGTACTTC.

This chain connects TRBV29-1 to TRBJ1-1; D gene ambiguous. CDR1 and CDR2 from the germline V gene are SQVTM and ANQGSEA. This CDR3 comprises 12 residues. V lost 7 bases and J 1 base, leaving 10 bases between the germline ends. The chain's CDR3 is CSAEGGNTEAFF. The CDR3 DNA reads as TGCAGCGCCGAGGGAGGGAACACTGAAGCTTTCTTT.

This rearrangement joins TRBV5-4 to TRBJ2-7, with D unclear. The germline gives CDR1 SGHNT, CDR2 YYREEE (reference sequence). V dropped 0 bases and J dropped 3 bases, with 10 bases sitting between them. CDR3 length: 14 amino acids. The CDR3 DNA reads TGTGCCAGCAGCTTGGAACGGACGTTCTACGAGCAGTACTTC. It yields the protein CASSLERTFYEQYF.

The V and J genes are TRBV4-1 and TRBJ2-7, with a possible D match to TRBD1 (6 bases). The CDR3 runs 15 residues. Looked up from germline, CDR1 is MGHRA and CDR2 is YSYEKL. Between the trimmed V and J ends, which lost 2 bases and 0 bases, there was a span of 11 bases. Written as DNA, the CDR3 is TGCGCCAGCAGCCAAATCCTAGGGGGCTCCTACGAGCAGTACTTC. Translating it yields CASSQILGGSYEQYF.

This chain joins TRBV7-2 and TRBJ2-1, with 13 nucleotides matching TRBD2. The CDR3 is made up of 15 amino acids. CDR1 is SGHTA, CDR2 FQGNSA, per germline. Unmatched junction bases numbered 2, after V lost 1 base and J lost 8 bases. Written as DNA, the CDR3 is TGTGCCAGCAGCTTAGAACTAGCGGGGGGGGATGAGCAGTTCTTC. This gives the protein CASSLELAGGDEQFF.

This clone is medium-sized by share. The genes are TRBV27 and TRBJ2-1; 9 nucleotides agree with TRBD2. The germline gives CDR1 MNHEY, CDR2 SMNVEV (reference sequence). The V gene end was trimmed by 2 bases and the J gene end by 2 bases; junction bases not matched to a gene: 1. This CDR3 is built from 15 residues. In DNA, the CDR3 is TGTGCCAGCAGTTTACCTAGCGGGGCCTACAATGAGCAGTTCTTC. Amino acid sequence: CASSLPSGAYNEQFF.

The CDR3 bases are TGCGCCAGCAGCCAATCCTTGGGACAGGGCTTATCCTACGAGCAGTACTTC. Protein sequence: CASSQSLGQGLSYEQYF. The chain links TRBV4-3 to TRBJ2-5; TRBD1 matches 9 bases. The end of the DNA aligns better with TRBJ2-7, so the J call may be wrong. CDR1 and CDR2 (germline): LGHNA, YSLEER. The CDR3 runs to 17 residues.

The chain carries TRBV7-2 and TRBJ2-2, with 7 bases aligning to TRBD2. CDR3 length equals 15 residues. V lost 4 bases and J lost 4; bases outside the gene matches: 6. Germline V gives CDR1 SGHTA, CDR2 FQGNSA. The CDR3 bases are TGTGCCAGCAGCTACCGGGACTATCCCACCGGGGAGCTGTTTTTT. It is translated as CASSYRDYPTGELFF.

This clone was detected only a few times. The rearrangement uses TRBV27 and TRBJ2-7; no firm D call. The V gene lost 4 bases and the J gene lost 4 bases, with 11 bases spanning the gap. CDR3 size: 13 residues. Germline CDR1 and CDR2: MNHEY and SMNVEV (reference sequence). Here the CDR3 DNA reads TGTGCCAGCAGTTCCCTGGGCGCTTACGAGCAGTACTTC. Its protein is CASSSLGAYEQYF.

This clone turned up a few times. The V and J genes are TRBV7-6 and TRBJ2-3; TRBD2 matches at 8 bases. The germline V gene encodes CDR1 SGHVS and CDR2 FNYEAQ. Trimming took 2 bases from V and 4 from J; bases not matched to a gene: 2. This CDR3 spans 14 amino acids. CDR3 sequence (DNA): TGTGCCAGCAGCTTATACGGGGGGGCAGATACGCAGTATTTT. Its translation is CASSLYGGADTQYF.

The chain links TRBV2 to TRBJ1-3; 12 nucleotides match TRBD1. From germline, CDR1 is SNHLY and CDR2 FYNNEI. Unmatched junction bases numbered 11, after V lost 0 bases and J lost 2 bases. CDR3 size: 20 residues. As DNA, the CDR3 is TGTGCCAGCAGTGAAGCGGGGACAGGGGGCGTCGGGGGAGCTGGAAACACCATATATTTT. It translates to CASSEAGTGGVGGAGNTIYF.

The chain joins TRBV6-5 to TRBJ2-7, with D unclear. V gave up 3 bases and J gave up 5 bases, with 14 bases separating them. CDR1 is MNHEY, CDR2 SVGAGI, per germline. This CDR3 region has 14 residues. As DNA, the CDR3 is TGTGCCAGCAGTTATGTGGAGTTAAGGGACGAGCAGTACTTC. Protein sequence: CASSYVELRDEQYF.

Turning to this clone: A junction end diverges from the germline sequence, so it may reflect a read error. The chain uses TRBV6-5 and TRBJ1-1; possible D gene TRBD1, 5 bases. The germline V gene has CDR1 MNHEY and CDR2 SVGAGI. CDR3 length: 14 amino acids. CDR3: CASSLVGQNTEASF. The CDR3 coding sequence is TGTGCCAGCAGCTTGGTGGGGCAGAACACTGAAGCTTCCTTT.

This clone was seen only a few times. CDR3 DNA sequence: TGTGCCAGCAGTGAATATATGGGAGGGGGCTTTGGTAATGAAAAACTGTTTTTT. Translating it yields CASSEYMGGGFGNEKLFF. The chain carries TRBV25-1 and TRBJ1-4; 7 positions match TRBD1. Unmatched junction bases numbered 11, after V lost 0 bases and J lost 4 bases. Germline V CDR1 and CDR2: MGHDK, SYGVNS. The CDR3 consists of 18 residues.

The chain links TRBV10-3 to TRBJ2-3; TRBD2 matches at 8 bases. Germline V lookup: CDR1 ENHRY, CDR2 SYGVKD. The V gene end was trimmed by 10 bases and the J gene end by 1 base; junction bases not matched to a gene: 13. The CDR3 covers 16 residues. CDR3 region: CASSQGLREGTDTQYF. The CDR3 DNA is TGTGCCAGCAGCCAGGGGTTGCGGGAGGGCACAGATACGCAGTATTTT.

The gene calls are TRBV27 and TRBJ1-1; perhaps TRBD1 as D (5 bases). Germline V gives CDR1 MNHEY, CDR2 SMNVEV (reference sequence). CDR3 length: 14 residues. Trimming shortened V by 0 bases and J by 4 bases, and 9 bases separated the two germline ends. The CDR3 nucleotides are TGTGCCAGCAGTTTATCGCAGGGCAGCACTGAAGCTTTCTTT. Translation gives CASSLSQGSTEAFF.

The V gene is TRBV4-3, the J gene TRBJ1-1; 8 positions match TRBD1. Germline lookup yields CDR1 LGHNA and CDR2 YSLEER. The CDR3 extends over 15 amino acids. V dropped 3 bases and J dropped 1; count of bases not matched to a gene: 4. The CDR3 DNA follows: TGCGCCAGCAGCCATGATGGGACAGGGAACACTGAAGCTTTCTTT. Its translation: CASSHDGTGNTEAFF.

By share, this clone counts as medium-sized. The chain employs TRBV7-9 and TRBJ2-1; D gene unclear. CDR1 is SEHNR and CDR2 is FQNEAQ in the germline V gene (reference sequence). The V end was cut by 1 base, the J end by 5 bases, with 3 bases between. The CDR3 runs to 12 residues. This CDR3 is CASSLGDNEQFF. CDR3 nucleotide sequence: TGTGCCAGCAGCTTAGGGGACAATGAGCAGTTCTTC.

The rearrangement joins TRBV7-2 to TRBJ2-7, with TRBD1 matching over 8 bases. The trim removed 5 bases at V and 3 bases at J, leaving 12 bases unmatched. Germline values: CDR1 SGHTA, CDR2 FQGNSA. The CDR3 is made up of 16 amino acids. As DNA, the CDR3 is TGTGCCAGCAGCCAAGACGCCAGTACAGGGGGCTACGAGCAGTACTTC. Residues: CASSQDASTGGYEQYF.